This T cell receptor (beta chain) was profiled in a study of OX40 agonist ivuxolimab in advanced cancers. Study background: Those enrolled were 82.7% male, with a mean age of about 66 years and ages from roughly 23 to 80. Prior anti-PD-1, anti-PD-L1 or anti-CTLA-4 therapy did not bar entry, and 40% to 45% had some. Of the patients, three showed partial responses, one with hepatocellular carcinoma and two with cutaneous melanoma.

This clone was seen once. CDR1 is MNHEY and CDR2 is SVGAGI in the germline V gene. Trimming removed 0 bases at V and 4 bases at J, with 12 bases between. The CDR3 is 15 amino acids. The assay was immunoSEQ multiplex PCR, and TCRdb's table has in-frame clones only and misses some. The sample lists about 67,000 clones, over 65% occurring once. No patient had autoimmune disease or received systemic immunosuppression. Sequenced material: CD4+ or CD8+ T cells sorted from blood, taken in a trial of the OX40 agonist ivuxolimab. This clonotype was obtained from an adult with an advanced solid tumor such as melanoma, head and neck, liver or kidney cancer. The V call is TRBV6-5, the J call TRBJ1-1, with D hard to call. CDR3 sequence: CASSYSALTTTEAFF. CDR3 DNA: TGTGCCAGCAGTTACTCGGCCTTGACGACCACTGAAGCTTTCTTT.